These T cell receptor beta chains were read from a single sample in a study of T cells in Graves' hyperthyroidism and ophthalmopathy. TCRdb ran MiXCR on the multiplex PCR reads and lists one entry per CDR3 protein. The sample has 550,000 to 800,000 distinct CDR3 sequences; approximately 15% are singletons. Sample: blood. These TCRs come from a man aged 45-60 years with Graves' hyperthyroidism. CDR3s include the opening cysteine and the closing phenylalanine or tryptophan. Fields, in order: D gene, V gene, clone size, J gene, CDR3 DNA, CDR3 protein. D genes are given only for firm matches. Clone size is given for some rows only: seen once, a few or many times, or a class if the clone is expanded.

d_gene: TRBD2
v_gene: TRBV20-1
abundance: many
j_gene: TRBJ2-1
CDR3nt: TGCAGTGCTAGACTAGCGGGACCCTACAATGAGCAGTTCTTC
CDR3aa: CSARLAGPYNEQFF

d_gene: NA
v_gene: TRBV29-1
abundance: many
j_gene: TRBJ2-5
CDR3nt: TGCAGCGTTGAAGAGCTACTAGAAGAGACCCAGTACTTC
CDR3aa: CSVEELLEETQYF

d_gene: NA
v_gene: TRBV20-1
abundance: many
j_gene: TRBJ2-1
CDR3nt: TGCAGTGCCAAAACGCGGGGTCGGTCCTACAATGAGCAGTTCTTC
CDR3aa: CSAKTRGRSYNEQFF

d_gene: TRBD2
v_gene: TRBV6-2/TRBV6-3
abundance: many
j_gene: TRBJ2-5
CDR3nt: TGTGCCAGCAGTTACTACCTAGCGGGAGGAGAGACCCAGTACTTC
CDR3aa: CASSYYLAGGETQYF

d_gene: TRBD2
v_gene: TRBV6-1
abundance: many
j_gene: TRBJ2-1
CDR3nt: TGTGCCAGCCGAACCGGGGGGTCTGACAATGAGCAGTTCTTC
CDR3aa: CASRTGGSDNEQFF

d_gene: NA
v_gene: TRBV28
abundance: few
j_gene: TRBJ1-1
CDR3nt: TGTGCCAGCAGTTTACGGACAGATTTAAACACTGAAGCTTTCTTT
CDR3aa: CASSLRTDLNTEAFF

d_gene: NA
v_gene: TRBV5-1
abundance: NA
j_gene: TRBJ2-7
CDR3nt: TGCGCCAGCAGCTTGGTTCAGGGGATCTCCTACGAGCAGTACTTC
CDR3aa: CASSLVQGISYEQYF

d_gene: NA
v_gene: TRBV2
abundance: many
j_gene: TRBJ2-3
CDR3nt: TGTGCCAGCAGTGACGGGCGGGTTTTCACAGATACGCAGTATTTT
CDR3aa: CASSDGRVFTDTQYF

d_gene: NA
v_gene: TRBV20-1
abundance: many
j_gene: TRBJ1-2
CDR3nt: TGCAGTGCTATACACCCCTATGGCTACACCTTC
CDR3aa: CSAIHPYGYTF

d_gene: NA
v_gene: TRBV30
abundance: NA
j_gene: TRBJ2-3
CDR3nt: TGTGCCTGGAGTGAGACCAACACAGATACGCAGTATTTT
CDR3aa: CAWSETNTDTQYF

d_gene: NA
v_gene: TRBV7-9
abundance: many
j_gene: TRBJ2-5
CDR3nt: TGTGCCAGCAGCTTCGGAACGTACGAAGAGACCCAGTACTTC
CDR3aa: CASSFGTYEETQYF

d_gene: NA
v_gene: TRBV19
abundance: few
j_gene: TRBJ1-5
CDR3nt: TGTGCCAGTAGTATAGTATGGGACACCGGCAATCAGCCCCAGCATTTT
CDR3aa: CASSIVWDTGNQPQHF

d_gene: NA
v_gene: TRBV27
abundance: many
j_gene: TRBJ2-1
CDR3nt: TGTGCCAGCAGTTTACTGGACACAGTCACTTACAATGAGCAGTTCTTC
CDR3aa: CASSLLDTVTYNEQFF

d_gene: TRBD2
v_gene: TRBV27
abundance: NA
j_gene: TRBJ2-3
CDR3nt: TGTGCCAGCAGGACTAGCGCCACTAGCACAGATACGCAGTATTTT
CDR3aa: CASRTSATSTDTQYF

d_gene: NA
v_gene: TRBV2
abundance: few
j_gene: TRBJ1-3
CDR3nt: TGTGCCAGTACGATCTCCCAGGTCTCTGGAAACACCATATATTTT
CDR3aa: CASTISQVSGNTIYF

d_gene: TRBD2
v_gene: TRBV28
abundance: many
j_gene: TRBJ2-7
CDR3nt: TGTGCCAGCCTGACTAGCGGGTCCATCTACGAGCAGTACTTC
CDR3aa: CASLTSGSIYEQYF

d_gene: TRBD1
v_gene: TRBV19
abundance: many
j_gene: TRBJ1-1
CDR3nt: TGTGCCAGTAGTATCCTTACAGGGGACACTGAAGCTTTCTTT
CDR3aa: CASSILTGDTEAFF

d_gene: TRBD1
v_gene: TRBV12-3/TRBV12-4
abundance: NA
j_gene: TRBJ2-5
CDR3nt: TGTGCCTCCGGACTAGGGGACAGGGTGGGGGAGACCCAGTACTTC
CDR3aa: CASGLGDRVGETQYF

d_gene: NA
v_gene: TRBV12-3/TRBV12-4
abundance: many
j_gene: TRBJ2-7
CDR3nt: TGTGCCACCGGAGTTACAAGGCGGGACTCCTACGAGCAGTACTTC
CDR3aa: CATGVTRRDSYEQYF

d_gene: NA
v_gene: TRBV12-3/TRBV12-4
abundance: many
j_gene: TRBJ1-2
CDR3nt: TGTGCCAGCAGTTTAGTAAGGGGCGTAGCTCGCGGCTACACCTTC
CDR3aa: CASSLVRGVARGYTF

d_gene: TRBD1
v_gene: TRBV18
abundance: NA
j_gene: TRBJ1-1
CDR3nt: TGTGCCAGCTCAGAAATACAGGGGGCCGCTGAAGCTTTCTTT
CDR3aa: CASSEIQGAAEAFF

d_gene: NA
v_gene: TRBV28
abundance: many
j_gene: TRBJ2-7
CDR3nt: TGTGCCAGCAGCCCGGACGGAGGTCCCTACGAGCAGTACTTC
CDR3aa: CASSPDGGPYEQYF

d_gene: NA
v_gene: TRBV28
abundance: many
j_gene: TRBJ2-7
CDR3nt: TGTGCCAGCAGTTTACCCGGGCAGGGGATGAACGAGCAGTACTTC
CDR3aa: CASSLPGQGMNEQYF

d_gene: NA
v_gene: TRBV7-9
abundance: many
j_gene: TRBJ2-7
CDR3nt: TGTGCCAGCAGCTTTCGCGCCCAGAACTCCTACGAGCAGTACTTC
CDR3aa: CASSFRAQNSYEQYF

d_gene: NA
v_gene: TRBV10-3
abundance: few
j_gene: TRBJ2-3
CDR3nt: TGTGCCATCAGTTCAAACTTGGGGGTCCGCACAGATACGCAGTATTTT
CDR3aa: CAISSNLGVRTDTQYF

d_gene: NA
v_gene: TRBV2
abundance: NA
j_gene: TRBJ1-2
CDR3nt: TGTGCCAGCAGCGAAGGCACGGGAGCCTATGGCTACACCTTC
CDR3aa: CASSEGTGAYGYTF

d_gene: TRBD1
v_gene: TRBV6-2/TRBV6-3
abundance: NA
j_gene: TRBJ1-2
CDR3nt: TGTGCCAGCAGACACCAGGGACAGCCTAACTATGGCTACACCTTC
CDR3aa: CASRHQGQPNYGYTF

d_gene: NA
v_gene: TRBV28
abundance: many
j_gene: TRBJ2-3
CDR3nt: TGTGCCAGCAGCACCCCCGGAGCCTCCTTCACAGATACGCAGTATTTT
CDR3aa: CASSTPGASFTDTQYF

d_gene: NA
v_gene: TRBV12-5
abundance: few
j_gene: TRBJ1-1
CDR3nt: TGTGCTAGTGGAATTGGGAACACTGAAGCTTTCTTT
CDR3aa: CASGIGNTEAFF

d_gene: NA
v_gene: TRBV10-3
abundance: NA
j_gene: TRBJ1-1
CDR3nt: TGTGCCATCGGCGGGAACGCTGAAGCTTTCTTT
CDR3aa: CAIGGNAEAFF

d_gene: NA
v_gene: TRBV6-5
abundance: many
j_gene: TRBJ1-1
CDR3nt: TGTGCCAGCAGTTACTCGAAGAACACTGAAGCTTTCTTT
CDR3aa: CASSYSKNTEAFF

d_gene: NA
v_gene: TRBV7-9
abundance: NA
j_gene: TRBJ2-1
CDR3nt: TGTGCCAGCAGCCCGGCAGACGGGACCTACAATGAGCAGTTCTTC
CDR3aa: CASSPADGTYNEQFF

d_gene: NA
v_gene: TRBV12-5
abundance: many
j_gene: TRBJ1-1
CDR3nt: TGTGCTAGTGGTTTGATGGGGAACACTGAAGCTTTCTTT
CDR3aa: CASGLMGNTEAFF

d_gene: TRBD1
v_gene: TRBV4-2
abundance: NA
j_gene: TRBJ2-5
CDR3nt: TGTGCCAGCAGCTCGCACCGGGACAGGAGTCTCCAAGAGACCCAGTACTTC
CDR3aa: CASSSHRDRSLQETQYF

d_gene: TRBD1
v_gene: TRBV20-1
abundance: NA
j_gene: TRBJ2-7
CDR3nt: TGCAGTGCCAGGGGGACACCGAGCTCCTACGAGCAGTACTTC
CDR3aa: CSARGTPSSYEQYF

d_gene: NA
v_gene: TRBV9
abundance: few
j_gene: TRBJ2-1
CDR3nt: TGTGCCAGCAGCGTAGATGGTCGAAGAGCGGATGAGCAGTTCTTC
CDR3aa: CASSVDGRRADEQFF

d_gene: TRBD1
v_gene: TRBV4-3
abundance: NA
j_gene: TRBJ1-1
CDR3nt: TGCGCCAGCAGCCAAGAGACAGGGCATCTGGCTGAAGCTTTCTTT
CDR3aa: CASSQETGHLAEAFF

d_gene: NA
v_gene: TRBV6-1
abundance: few
j_gene: TRBJ2-7
CDR3nt: TGTGCCAGCAGTGCTCTGATGACCTACGAGCAGTACTTC
CDR3aa: CASSALMTYEQYF

d_gene: NA
v_gene: TRBV27
abundance: many
j_gene: TRBJ1-4
CDR3nt: TGTGCCAGCAGTTTAGGTAGAGCTAATGAAAAACTGTTTTTT
CDR3aa: CASSLGRANEKLFF

d_gene: TRBD1
v_gene: TRBV20-1
abundance: NA
j_gene: TRBJ2-2
CDR3nt: TGCAGTGCCCGGGACAGGGGCGGACTCGCCGGGGAGCTGTTTTTT
CDR3aa: CSARDRGGLAGELFF